The rows below give T cell receptor beta chains drawn from one sample of a study of blood T cell repertoires in COVID-19. Using immunoSEQ multiplex PCR, the repertoire was profiled, and TCRdb retains in-frame clones only, with some absent. The sample includes a few hundred thousand clones, 82% of them seen just once. The specimen was peripheral blood. All receptors derive from a woman aged 18-35 years with acute or convalescent COVID-19. Each CDR3 is given with its conserved first and last residue. A D gene is named only where the DNA matches it firmly. Expanded clones get a size class; other rows say once, few or many, or leave the size out.

v_call: TRBV12-3/TRBV12-4
d_call: NA
clone_size: NA
j_call: TRBJ1-1
cdr3_nt: TGTGCCAGCAGCTCCCGGTTGAACACTGAAGCTTTCTTT
cdr3_aa: CASSSRLNTEAFF

v_call: TRBV12-5
d_call: TRBD1
clone_size: NA
j_call: TRBJ2-1
cdr3_nt: TGTGCTAGTGGTTCCGGGACAGGCCTTTTGTATGAGCAGTTCTTC
cdr3_aa: CASGSGTGLLYEQFF

v_call: TRBV20-1
d_call: NA
clone_size: NA
j_call: TRBJ2-2
cdr3_nt: TGCAGTGCTGCGGATAGGAGGGAGCTGTTTTTT
cdr3_aa: CSAADRRELFF

v_call: TRBV5-1
d_call: NA
clone_size: NA
j_call: TRBJ2-2
cdr3_nt: TGCGCCAGCAGCCCCAGGGACACCGGGGAGCTGTTTTTT
cdr3_aa: CASSPRDTGELFF

v_call: TRBV7-9
d_call: NA
clone_size: NA
j_call: TRBJ2-5
cdr3_nt: TGTGCCAGCAGCTTCCCTCCGGACGGGAGACCTTTTCAAGAGACCCAGTACTTC
cdr3_aa: CASSFPPDGRPFQETQYF

v_call: TRBV30
d_call: NA
clone_size: NA
j_call: TRBJ2-3
cdr3_nt: TGTGCCTGGAGGGGGACTGCTACGCAGTATTTT
cdr3_aa: CAWRGTATQYF

v_call: TRBV6-5
d_call: TRBD1
clone_size: NA
j_call: TRBJ1-2
cdr3_nt: TGTGCCAGCAGACCGAGACAGGGGGCTGGCTACACCTTC
cdr3_aa: CASRPRQGAGYTF

v_call: TRBV27
d_call: TRBD2
clone_size: NA
j_call: TRBJ2-2
cdr3_nt: TGTGCCAGCAGTTTTATTCCCCTCTCGACTAGCGGGAGGGCGACCGGGGAGCTGTTTTTT
cdr3_aa: CASSFIPLSTSGRATGELFF

v_call: TRBV5-4
d_call: TRBD1
clone_size: NA
j_call: TRBJ2-7
cdr3_nt: TGTGCCAGCAGCCAGGGACAGGGGGGAGACGAGCAGTACTTC
cdr3_aa: CASSQGQGGDEQYF

v_call: TRBV7-2
d_call: NA
clone_size: NA
j_call: TRBJ2-2
cdr3_nt: TGTGCCAGCAGCTTAGAACACAACACCGGGGAGCTGTTTTTT
cdr3_aa: CASSLEHNTGELFF

v_call: TRBV20-1
d_call: NA
clone_size: NA
j_call: TRBJ2-4
cdr3_nt: TGCAGTGCTAGTATCCTTCGGTCAGCCAAAAACATTCAGTACTTC
cdr3_aa: CSASILRSAKNIQYF

v_call: TRBV21-1
d_call: NA
clone_size: NA
j_call: TRBJ1-2
cdr3_nt: TGTGCCAGCAGCAAAGATGAGGGTAACTATGGCTACACCTTC
cdr3_aa: CASSKDEGNYGYTF

v_call: TRBV7-2
d_call: NA
clone_size: NA
j_call: TRBJ2-1
cdr3_nt: TGTGCCAGCAGCTTAGGAGACAGGACACGGGCCTACAATGAGCAGTTCTTC
cdr3_aa: CASSLGDRTRAYNEQFF

v_call: TRBV7-2
d_call: NA
clone_size: once
j_call: TRBJ1-1
cdr3_nt: TGTGCCAGCAGCCCCCCGGGTGGGAACACTGAAGCTTTCTTT
cdr3_aa: CASSPPGGNTEAFF

v_call: TRBV29-1
d_call: NA
clone_size: NA
j_call: TRBJ2-7
cdr3_nt: TGCAGCGTTGAATCGGAGGGTCGGGACGAGCAGTACTTC
cdr3_aa: CSVESEGRDEQYF

v_call: TRBV4-1
d_call: TRBD2
clone_size: NA
j_call: TRBJ2-5
cdr3_nt: TGCGCCAGCAGCCAGCCGGGGCTAGCGGCCCAAGAGACCCAGTACTTC
cdr3_aa: CASSQPGLAAQETQYF

v_call: TRBV6-5
d_call: NA
clone_size: NA
j_call: TRBJ2-6
cdr3_nt: TGTGCCGTACAAGGGGGATCTGGGGCCAACGTCCTGACTTTC
cdr3_aa: CAVQGGSGANVLTF

v_call: TRBV9
d_call: NA
clone_size: NA
j_call: TRBJ1-6
cdr3_nt: TGTGCCAGCAGCGTAGAAGGTAGTCAGGTGCGTTCACCCCTCCACTTT
cdr3_aa: CASSVEGSQVRSPLHF

v_call: TRBV15
d_call: TRBD2
clone_size: NA
j_call: TRBJ2-3
cdr3_nt: TGTGCCACCAGCAGAGAAGTAGCGGGAGGTTTGTATACGCAGTATTTT
cdr3_aa: CATSREVAGGLYTQYF

v_call: TRBV5-5
d_call: TRBD1
clone_size: many
j_call: TRBJ1-1
cdr3_nt: TGTGCCAGCAGCCCGACGGCTAAGACAGGGGGCGGCCCTGAAGCTTTCTTT
cdr3_aa: CASSPTAKTGGGPEAFF

v_call: TRBV28
d_call: NA
clone_size: NA
j_call: TRBJ1-5
cdr3_nt: TGTGCCAGCAGCCACCACCCAGTGAATAGCAATCAGCCCCAGCATTTT
cdr3_aa: CASSHHPVNSNQPQHF

v_call: TRBV2
d_call: NA
clone_size: NA
j_call: TRBJ1-2
cdr3_nt: TGTGCCAGCAGGGAGGACAGCTCCCACTCTCGACCCTTC
cdr3_aa: CASREDSSHSRPF

v_call: TRBV7-9
d_call: TRBD1
clone_size: NA
j_call: TRBJ1-4
cdr3_nt: TGTGCCAGCAGCTTAGGTGCAGGTATAACAGGGGCTGAAAAACTGTTTTTT
cdr3_aa: CASSLGAGITGAEKLFF

v_call: TRBV12-3/TRBV12-4
d_call: NA
clone_size: NA
j_call: TRBJ1-5
cdr3_nt: TGTGCCAGCAGTTTATCTGGGGGGACGTGGCATTTT
cdr3_aa: CASSLSGGTWHF

v_call: TRBV27
d_call: TRBD1
clone_size: NA
j_call: TRBJ1-1
cdr3_nt: TGTGCCAGCAATCGGGACAGGGAGGGCACTGAAGCTTTCTTT
cdr3_aa: CASNRDREGTEAFF

v_call: TRBV11-2
d_call: TRBD2
clone_size: NA
j_call: TRBJ2-3
cdr3_nt: TGTGCCAGCAGCTTAGGGGCCGGGACTATACTAGATACGCAGTATTTT
cdr3_aa: CASSLGAGTILDTQYF